Sequencing of this T cell receptor beta chain was carried out in a study of blood T cell repertoires in COVID-19. Germline V gene lookup returns CDR1 MGHRA and CDR2 YSYEKL. V gave up 2 bases and J gave up 0 bases, with 9 bases separating them. The CDR3 is made up of 15 amino acids. Only in-frame clones appear in the TCRdb table, and some are missing; sequencing was by immunoSEQ multiplex PCR. The sample contains 60,000 to 70,000 clones, 70% to 85% of which appear only once. The origin of this receptor is a human donor in a cohort sampled during active COVID-19. Source material: peripheral blood. This chain joins TRBV4-1 and TRBJ2-3; D call uncertain. The chain's CDR3 is CASSQLPLSTDTQYF. CDR3 coding DNA: TGCGCCAGCAGCCAACTTCCACTAAGCACAGATACGCAGTATTTT.